This T cell receptor (beta chain) is drawn from a study of PD-1 blockade in mismatch repair-deficient tumors. Study information: Patients had eleven to twelve mismatch repair-deficient cancer types, all previously treated and progressing.

As regards this clone: The antigen is undetermined.

The CDR3 runs 15 residues. Losses at the gene ends were 3 bases for V and 2 bases for J; bases not matched to a gene: 5. Germline loops: CDR1 MRHNA, CDR2 SNTAGT. Study-level results: Rapid post-treatment expansion, then contraction, generally preceding radiologic response, marked tumor-resident clones.

TCRdb's copy holds only in-frame clones and misses some; the assay was immunoSEQ multiplex PCR. This sample has 95,000 to 150,000 clones, with roughly nine tenths found just once. A few pembrolizumab responders had their TCRs sequenced. Specimen: peripheral blood, collected 44 weeks after starting pembrolizumab. This TCR was sampled from an adult with mismatch repair-deficient cancer. The chain combines TRBV6-4 with TRBJ2-3; 7 nucleotides line up with TRBD2. Here the CDR3 DNA reads TGTGCCAGCAGTGAAGTGGGAGGGAACACAGATACGCAGTATTTT. It codes for CASSEVGGNTDTQYF.